The subject of this entry is one T cell receptor (beta chain). Its antigen is still unknown. This record comes from a study of OX40 agonist ivuxolimab in advanced cancers. Per germline, CDR1 SGDLS and CDR2 YYNGEE. Deletions cut 1 base from V and 2 bases from J, with 12 bases between. The CDR3 contains 15 residues. Repertoires were generated with immunoSEQ multiplex PCR, while TCRdb's copy carries only in-frame clones and drops some. This table has some 89,000 clones, around 84% appearing once. General study findings and limits: Among expanded peripheral T cells, antigen specificity went undetermined. The study observed clonal expansion of CD4+ and CD8+ blood T cells by week 6 at 0.1 to 3.0 mg/kg.

Patients with a history of autoimmune disease or on systemic immunosuppression were excluded. This chain joins TRBV9 and TRBJ2-5; D possibly corresponds to TRBD1 (7 bases). The sequence derives from an adult with an advanced solid tumor such as melanoma, head and neck, liver or kidney cancer. The sequenced sample was CD4+ or CD8+ T cells sorted from blood, obtained in a trial of the OX40 agonist ivuxolimab. This CDR3 reads CASSVNRGGQETQYF. The CDR3 DNA is TGTGCCAGCAGCGTAAACAGGGGAGGACAAGAGACCCAGTACTTC.